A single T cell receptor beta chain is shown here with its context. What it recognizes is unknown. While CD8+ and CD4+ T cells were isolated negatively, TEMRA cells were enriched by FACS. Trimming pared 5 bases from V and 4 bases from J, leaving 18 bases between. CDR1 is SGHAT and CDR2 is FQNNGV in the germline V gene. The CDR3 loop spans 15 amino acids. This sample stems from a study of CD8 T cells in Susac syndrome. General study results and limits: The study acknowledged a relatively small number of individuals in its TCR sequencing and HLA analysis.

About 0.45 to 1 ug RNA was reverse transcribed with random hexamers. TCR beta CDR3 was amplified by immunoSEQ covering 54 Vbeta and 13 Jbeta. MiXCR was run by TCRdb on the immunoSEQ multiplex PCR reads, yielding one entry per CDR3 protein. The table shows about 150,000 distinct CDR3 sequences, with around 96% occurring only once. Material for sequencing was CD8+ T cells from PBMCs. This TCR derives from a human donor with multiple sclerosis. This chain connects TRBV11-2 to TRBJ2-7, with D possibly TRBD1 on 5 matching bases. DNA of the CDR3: TGTGCCAGCAGCCTACGGACAAGCAGTTATTACGAGCAGTACTTC. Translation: CASSLRTSSYYEQYF.